The table lists the clone carrying this T cell receptor (beta chain) with a few counts. Antigen: not known. Purities in excess of 95% were seen in all sorted populations. This entry is derived from a study of beta chain features in type 1 diabetes. Study summary: All samples combined gave 90 million to 130 million sorted cells for examination. Whole-study results and caveats: Small HLA sub-analyses could not settle whether HLA shapes TCRB rearrangement. In every one of the four CD4+ subsets, TCRB CDR3s were moderately but significantly shorter in Type 1 diabetes patients. An over-representation of cells with high TCR expression could result from cDNA sequencing.

The CDR3 contains 18 residues. V lost 0 bases to trimming and J lost 4 bases; unmatched junction nucleotides: 11. CDR1 and CDR2 (germline): LNHNV, YYDKDF (reference sequence). The study reverse transcribed the entire isolated RNA, so it sequenced expressed TCRB transcripts. Repertoires were generated with immunoSEQ multiplex PCR, while TCRdb's copy carries only in-frame clones and drops some. This table has roughly 150,000 clones, around 9% appearing once. The genes are TRBV15 and TRBJ2-1; 8 bases line up with TRBD2. Sequencing used central memory CD4+ T cells from blood. This TCR derives from a woman aged 30 to 39 with type 1 diabetes. CDR3: CATSRDPPKRERYNEQFF. For the CDR3, the DNA is TGTGCCACCAGCAGAGATCCCCCCAAGCGGGAGAGGTACAATGAGCAGTTCTTC.